Each of the 14 T cell receptor beta chains below was sequenced from the same sample in a study of T cell repertoires in aging, cancer and after chemotherapy. TCR beta rearrangements were amplified from peripheral blood genomic DNA. Multiplex touch-down PCR with TRB-A/B primers amplified rearranged V-D-J TRB sequences. TCRdb processed the multiplex PCR reads anew with MiXCR; each CDR3 protein has one entry. The data hold 2,000 or so distinct CDR3 sequences, with roughly 20% observed a single time. The sample taken for sequencing was blood. These receptor sequences come from a human donor with a solid tumor.

By its share, this clonotype is medium-sized (0.01 to 0.1%). The V gene is TRBV5-6, the J gene TRBJ2-2, with 8 bases fitting TRBD2. Per germline, CDR1 SGHDT and CDR2 YYEEEE. Trimming cost V 4 bases and J 6 bases; bases outside gene matches: 8. This CDR3 contains 15 residues. The CDR3 is CASSPGPGGPGELFF. The CDR3 bases are TGTGCCAGCAGCCCGGGTCCGGGAGGGCCCGGGGAGCTGTTTTTT.

This chain uses TRBV20-1 with TRBJ2-5, with 7 positions matching TRBD1. The germline V gene encodes CDR1 DFQATT and CDR2 SNEGSKA (reference sequence). The length of the CDR3 is 15 residues. The V and J ends lost 0 bases and 2 bases, in that order; junction bases with no gene match: 6. The CDR3 protein is CSARDFGTAQETQYF. CDR3 bases: TGCAGTGCTAGAGATTTTGGGACAGCACAAGAGACCCAGTACTTC.

Sample share makes this clonotype medium-sized. The chain links TRBV11-2 to TRBJ1-3; no clear D. The V gene lost 5 bases and the J gene lost 8 bases, with 13 bases spanning the gap. CDR3 length: 13 residues. The germline V gene has CDR1 SGHAT and CDR2 FQNNGV. CDR3 sequence reads: CASSPTLRDTIYF. CDR3 DNA: TGTGCCAGCAGCCCCACATTAAGGGACACCATATATTTT.

This clonotype is labeled as medium-sized (0.01 to 0.1%). The V and J genes are TRBV19 and TRBJ1-5; tentative D call: TRBD1 (5 bases). The CDR3 is 18 amino acids. Germline lookup yields CDR1 LNHDA and CDR2 SQIVND (reference sequence). V was cut by 4 bases and J by 0 bases, with 19 bases left in between. The DNA of the CDR3 is TGTGCCAGTAGTACCCAAAGAGACAGAGATTATAGCAATCAGCCCCAGCATTTT. Residues: CASSTQRDRDYSNQPQHF.

This clonotype turned up a few times. The chain combines TRBV10-3 with TRBJ1-6; D unclear. The V end was cut by 3 bases, the J end by 4 bases, with 7 bases between. Germline V gene lookup returns CDR1 ENHRY and CDR2 SYGVKD. The CDR3 loop spans 14 amino acids. The CDR3 nucleotides read TGTGCCATCAGTGAAGCAGCTTATAATTCACCCCTCCACTTT. It yields the protein CAISEAAYNSPLHF.

The chain is built from TRBV28 and TRBJ1-5; no definite D call. The CDR3 length is 12 residues. Trimming left V 6 bases short and J 7 bases short, with 10 bases between. Germline CDR1 is MDHEN and CDR2 is SYDVKM. The CDR3 protein is CASRTYWQPQHF. In DNA, the CDR3 is TGTGCCAGCAGGACGTACTGGCAGCCCCAGCATTTT.

The chain combines TRBV5-6 with TRBJ2-6, with 7 bases aligning to TRBD1. Trimming at V came to 3 bases and at J to 0 bases, leaving 6 bases not matched to a gene. The CDR3 consists of 17 residues. Germline V lookup: CDR1 SGHDT, CDR2 YYEEEE. CDR3 in amino acids: CASSSWTGRSGANVLTF. CDR3 bases: TGTGCCAGCAGCTCCTGGACAGGCCGCTCTGGGGCCAACGTCCTGACTTTC.

Only a few counts were recorded for this clonotype. The rearrangement links TRBV10-2 to TRBJ1-2, with D possibly being TRBD1 (5 bases). CDR1 WSHSY and CDR2 SAAADI come from the germline V gene. Trimming removed 6 bases from V and 4 bases from J, with 12 bases in between. This CDR3 region has 13 residues. For the CDR3, the DNA is TGCGCCAGCAGGGATGGGGGGATCTATGGCTACACCTTC. This encodes CASRDGGIYGYTF.

This clonotype has a handful of counts. The V call is TRBV20-1, the J call TRBJ2-1, with TRBD2 identical over 7 bases. The CDR3 spans 14 residues. With V trimmed by 3 bases and J by 2 bases, 4 bases remained unmatched. Germline CDR1 reads DFQATT; CDR2 reads SNEGSKA (reference sequence). The CDR3 spells CSASHGRAYNEQFF. The DNA of the CDR3 is TGCAGTGCTAGTCATGGGAGGGCCTACAATGAGCAGTTCTTC.

By sample fraction, this clonotype is medium-sized (0.01 to 0.1%). This chain links TRBV6-5 with TRBJ2-3; D remains unclear. The germline gives CDR1 MNHEY, CDR2 SVGAGI. The length of the CDR3 is 13 residues. Trimming cost V 3 bases and J 1 base, with 5 bases left between them. CDR3 residues: CASSYPGTDTQYF. The DNA for the CDR3 is TGTGCCAGCAGTTATCCTGGCACAGATACGCAGTATTTT.

The chain is built from TRBV12-3 or TRBV12-4 and TRBJ2-1; weak D call: TRBD2 (5 bases). The CDR3 sequence is 15 residues long. The ends were cut back, 1 base at V and 7 bases at J, with 14 bases in the middle. In nucleotides, the CDR3 is TGTGCCAGCAGTTTAGGGCCCCTAGCCGGGAATGAGCAGTTCTTC. This gives the protein CASSLGPLAGNEQFF.

This clonotype turned up a few times. The chain is built from TRBV12-3 or TRBV12-4 and TRBJ2-3, with 8 nucleotides matching TRBD2. CDR3 size: 15 residues. Trimming at V came to 2 bases and at J to 2 bases, leaving 3 bases not matched to a gene. In nucleotides, the CDR3 is TGTGCCAGCAGTTTACTACTAGCGGTCACAGATACGCAGTATTTT. It yields the protein CASSLLLAVTDTQYF.

This chain links TRBV5-6 with TRBJ2-5, with D perhaps matching TRBD2 (6 bases). Trimming stripped 5 bases from V and 6 bases from J, with 17 bases between. Germline lookup yields CDR1 SGHDT and CDR2 YYEEEE. CDR3 length: 14 residues. In nucleotides, the CDR3 is TGTGCCAGCAGACCACGGGACTCGGATCAGACCCAGTACTTC. Amino acids: CASRPRDSDQTQYF.

In this sample, this clonotype turned up a few times. The chain joins TRBV28 to TRBJ2-4, with 7 bases identical to TRBD2. This CDR3 has 16 amino acids. CDR1 and CDR2 from the germline V gene are MDHEN and SYDVKM. The V and J ends lost 5 bases and 3 bases, in that order; junction bases with no gene match: 10. The CDR3 nucleotides read TGTGCCAGCAGTGACATTCAACGGACTAGCAAAAACATTCAGTACTTC. It specifies CASSDIQRTSKNIQYF.